The present T cell receptor beta chain was sequenced within a study of PD-1 blockade in mismatch repair-deficient tumors. Findings and caveats of the study: After pembrolizumab, tumor-resident clones rose rapidly, then generally contracted before radiologic responses.

For this clone: The antigen is undetermined.

Sequenced by immunoSEQ multiplex PCR; TCRdb stores in-frame clones only, minus some. The table has tens of thousands of clones, around 88% seen once. Looked up from germline, CDR1 is GTSNPN and CDR2 is SVGIG (reference sequence). The CDR3 is 14 amino acids. V lost 0 bases and J lost 6, with 12 bases in between. Sequences were derived from peripheral blood, sampled 52 weeks after starting pembrolizumab. The clonotype originates from an adult with mismatch repair-deficient cancer. This sequence joins TRBV30 and TRBJ1-5; no definite D call. CDR3 DNA sequence: TGTGCCTGGAGTGTAACGGGCTCAGGTCAGCCCCAGCATTTT. Translation: CAWSVTGSGQPQHF.